Each of the 32 T cell receptor beta chains below was sequenced from the same sample in a study of cytomegalovirus exposure and HLA in healthy donors. The study ran its PCR with 60 Vbeta and 13 Jbeta primers. The protocol was immunoSEQ multiplex PCR, while the TCRdb copy is restricted to in-frame clones and leaves out a portion. The table shows approximately 210,000 clones, with around four fifths occurring only once. The sample comprised PBMCs. The receptors come from a woman aged 50 to 60 in good health and CMV-seropositive.

V gene TRBV5-1 combines with J gene TRBJ2-5, with D unclear. CDR1 SGHRS and CDR2 YFSETQ come from the germline V gene. The CDR3 runs 17 residues. Trimming left V 0 bases short and J 1 base short, with 16 bases between. CDR3 bases: TGCGCCAGCAGCTTGGTCGGTGGTAGCTATAGCCAAGAGACCCAGTACTTC. The encoded protein is CASSLVGGSYSQETQYF.

The chain combines TRBV7-9 with TRBJ1-1; 8 bases line up with TRBD1. The CDR3 length is 13 residues. Per germline, CDR1 SEHNR and CDR2 FQNEAQ (reference sequence). V lost 9 bases to trimming and J lost 0 bases; unmatched junction nucleotides: 3. CDR3 sequence: CASSGGLNTEAFF. The CDR3 DNA follows: TGTGCCAGTTCAGGGGGCCTGAACACTGAAGCTTTCTTT. The whole variable domain, remainder taken from reference TRBV7-9 and TRBJ1-1, is DTGVSQNPRHKITKRGQNVTFRCDPISEHNRLYWYRQTLGQGPEFLTYFQNEAQLEKSRLLSDRFSAERPKGSFSTLEIQRTEQGDSAMYLCASSGGLNTEAFFGQGTRLTVV.

This clone was observed a handful of times. V usage is TRBV7-8 and J usage is TRBJ2-5; possibly TRBD2 for D (6 bases). Trimming shortened V by 4 bases and J by 2 bases, and 8 bases separated the two germline ends. This CDR3 contains 13 residues. The germline CDR1 and CDR2 sequences are SGHVS and FQNEAQ. CDR3 protein: CASSSGTQETQYF. The CDR3 DNA sequence: TGTGCCAGCAGCTCCGGGACTCAAGAGACCCAGTACTTC. Looking up the rest from reference TRBV7-8 and TRBJ2-5 gives the full variable domain: GAGVSQSPRYKVAKRGQDVALRCDPISGHVSLFWYQQALGQGPEFLTYFQNEAQLDKSGLPSDRFFAERPEGSVSTLKIQRTQQEDSAVYLCASSSGTQETQYFGPGTRLLVL.

The chain uses TRBV19 and TRBJ2-1, with a weak D call TRBD2 (6 bases). V was trimmed by 1 base and J by 6 bases, leaving 16 bases between them. Germline loops: CDR1 LNHDA, CDR2 SQIVND (reference sequence). This CDR3 spans 16 amino acids. In nucleotides, the CDR3 is TGTGCCAGTAGTATAGTAGGAGGGCAGATAGGCAATGAGCAGTTCTTC. This codes for CASSIVGGQIGNEQFF. Based on the CDR3 plus reference TRBV19 and TRBJ2-1, the full variable domain is DGGITQSPKYLFRKEGQNVTLSCEQNLNHDAMYWYRQDPGQGLRLIYYSQIVNDFQKGDIAEGYSVSREKKESFPLTVTSAQKNPTAFYLCASSIVGGQIGNEQFFGPGTRLTVL.

This clone was detected once. As DNA, the CDR3 is TGTGCCAGCAGCAAAGGGACAGCAGATACGCAGTATTTT. Its translation is CASSKGTADTQYF. The V call is TRBV7-3, the J call TRBJ2-3, with 7 bases matching TRBD1. With 5 bases clipped from V and 4 bases from J, the junction kept 3 bases outside the gene matches. This CDR3 is 13 amino acids long. Germline V gene lookup returns CDR1 SGHTA and CDR2 FQGTGA.

The chain recombines TRBV29-1 with TRBJ2-7; 7 nucleotides match TRBD1. V shed 7 bases, J shed 2 bases, and the junction held 11 bases outside the gene matches. The CDR3 length is 14 residues. The germline gives CDR1 SQVTM, CDR2 ANQGSEA. The CDR3 region has the DNA TGCAGCGCAACCAGAGGGACAGCGCCCTACGAGCAGTACTTC. Residues: CSATRGTAPYEQYF.

The rearrangement uses TRBV7-6 and TRBJ2-5, with D hard to call. V dropped 5 bases and J dropped 5 bases, with 18 bases sitting between them. CDR3 length: 15 residues. CDR1 SGHVS and CDR2 FNYEAQ come from the germline V gene. This CDR3 is CASSQIRFSSETQYF. CDR3 DNA sequence: TGTGCCAGCAGCCAAATCAGGTTCTCGTCGGAGACCCAGTACTTC.

The V and J genes are TRBV28 and TRBJ2-1; D may be TRBD1 (6 bases). CDR1 MDHEN and CDR2 SYDVKM come from the germline V gene. The V end was cut by 6 bases, the J end by 1 base, with 16 bases between. The CDR3 is 16 residues long. CDR3 sequence reads: CASREQTGSSYNEQFF. Here the CDR3 DNA reads TGTGCCAGCAGGGAACAGACAGGTTCTTCCTACAATGAGCAGTTCTTC.

The V call is TRBV7-8, the J call TRBJ1-1; no clear D. The CDR3 is 14 amino acids. V lost 0 bases and J lost 1, with 6 bases in between. Germline loops: CDR1 SGHVS, CDR2 FQNEAQ. This CDR3 is CASSLAFRNTEAFF. The CDR3, as DNA: TGTGCCAGCAGCTTAGCGTTCAGGAACACTGAAGCTTTCTTT. The full variable domain, its missing parts supplied by reference TRBV7-8 and TRBJ1-1, is GAGVSQSPRYKVAKRGQDVALRCDPISGHVSLFWYQQALGQGPEFLTYFQNEAQLDKSGLPSDRFFAERPEGSVSTLKIQRTQQEDSAVYLCASSLAFRNTEAFFGQGTRLTVV.

The chain combines TRBV10-1 with TRBJ2-6, with D tentatively TRBD2 (6 bases). The germline CDR1 and CDR2 sequences are WNHNN and SYGVQD (reference sequence). The CDR3 covers 14 residues. Trimming took off 10 bases at V and 4 bases at J, with 14 bases between the two ends. The CDR3, as DNA: TGCGCCACCTCGGCGGGGTACGGGGCCAACGTCCTGACTTTC. Encoded protein: CATSAGYGANVLTF.

The J gene is TRBJ1-2, the V gene TRBV19; TRBD1 matches at 7 bases. This CDR3 comprises 16 residues. Germline V gene lookup returns CDR1 LNHDA and CDR2 SQIVND (reference sequence). V shed 7 bases and J 0 bases; nucleotides not matched to a gene: 11. The CDR3: CASTPGQPLANYGYTF. DNA of the CDR3: TGTGCCAGTACCCCGGGACAGCCCCTTGCTAACTATGGCTACACCTTC.

V and J are TRBV4-1 and TRBJ1-5; weak D call: TRBD1 (5 bases). V shed 3 bases and J shed 3 bases, with 9 bases lying between them. Germline-derived CDR1 and CDR2 are MGHRA and YSYEKL. This CDR3 comprises 14 residues. DNA for the CDR3: TGCGCCAGCAGCCAGGGGCACTTCAATCAGCCCCAGCATTTT. Its translation: CASSQGHFNQPQHF.

V gene TRBV9 combines with J gene TRBJ2-1; possibly TRBD2 for D (6 bases). The CDR3 covers 14 residues. Trimming took 3 bases from V and 3 from J, leaving 10 bases between them. CDR1 is SGDLS, CDR2 YYNGEE, per germline. CDR3 loop: CASSALGGYNEQFF. The CDR3 DNA reads TGTGCCAGCAGCGCCCTCGGGGGCTACAATGAGCAGTTCTTC.

The genes are TRBV29-1 and TRBJ2-3; 12 bases agree with TRBD1. V lost 4 bases and J lost 4; bases outside the gene matches: 3. Germline V gene sequence: CDR1 SQVTM, CDR2 ANQGSEA. This CDR3 comprises 14 residues. CDR3 in amino acids: CSVGDRGQSDTQYF. CDR3 DNA sequence: TGCAGCGTTGGGGACAGGGGGCAGTCAGATACGCAGTATTTT.

The chain joins TRBV2 to TRBJ1-3, with a tentative D call TRBD1 (5 bases). Trimming removed 5 bases from V and 0 bases from J, with 11 bases in between. CDR3 length: 15 amino acids. Germline CDR1 is SNHLY and CDR2 is FYNNEI. The CDR3 coding sequence is TGTGCCAGCAGTTCCCACGGACACTCTGGAAACACCATATATTTT. This translates into CASSSHGHSGNTIYF.

The CDR3 region has the DNA TGTGCCAGCAGTGAAGCGAACCAATCGGGGGAGACCCAGTACTTC. This sequence encodes CASSEANQSGETQYF. This sequence joins TRBV6-1 and TRBJ2-5, with D maybe TRBD2 (5 bases). The germline gives CDR1 MNHNS, CDR2 SASEGT. The CDR3 length is 15 residues. V was shortened by 0 bases and J by 5 bases, with 13 bases between the two germline ends.

The gene calls are TRBV7-2 and TRBJ1-3; no clear D. Germline lookup yields CDR1 SGHTA and CDR2 FQGNSA. CDR3 length equals 15 residues. Trimming stripped 1 base from V and 4 bases from J, with 11 bases between. CDR3 sequence (DNA): TGTGCCAGCAGCTTAGGGGTGGGCCCAGGAAACACCATATATTTT. It is translated as CASSLGVGPGNTIYF.

This chain connects TRBV5-1 to TRBJ1-2; D remains ambiguous. Trimming left V 7 bases short and J 5 bases short, with 12 bases between. The CDR3 consists of 12 residues. The germline V gene has CDR1 SGHRS and CDR2 YFSETQ. The CDR3 nucleotides are TGCGCCAGCCGTACTAGCGGATATGGCTACACCTTC. Encoded protein: CASRTSGYGYTF.

V gene TRBV19 combines with J gene TRBJ2-7; TRBD1 matches at 7 bases. V lost 5 bases, J lost 3 bases, and 13 bases stayed unmatched. Germline assignment: CDR1 LNHDA and CDR2 SQIVND (reference sequence). The CDR3 loop spans 16 amino acids. The CDR3 sequence: CASSLRVVRDSYEQYF. For the CDR3, the DNA is TGTGCCAGTAGTTTACGGGTGGTTAGGGACAGCTACGAGCAGTACTTC.

The gene calls are TRBV5-1 and TRBJ2-2; D is ambiguous. Trimming removed 0 bases at V and 0 bases at J, with 9 bases between. CDR1 is SGHRS and CDR2 is YFSETQ in the germline V gene. This CDR3 has 16 residues. CDR3 DNA sequence: TGCGCCAGCAGCTTGGGCACAAACGCGAACACCGGGGAGCTGTTTTTT. This codes for CASSLGTNANTGELFF.

The J gene is TRBJ1-2, the V gene TRBV2; D not certain. Germline V CDR1 and CDR2: SNHLY, FYNNEI. The CDR3 extends over 13 amino acids. Trimming pared 1 base from V and 7 bases from J, leaving 10 bases between. The CDR3 coding sequence is TGTGCCAGCAGTGAAGAGGTCGAGCGTGGCTACACCTTC. This encodes CASSEEVERGYTF. Using reference TRBV2 and TRBJ1-2 for the parts outside the CDR3, the full variable domain is EPEVTQTPSHQVTQMGQEVILRCVPISNHLYFYWYRQILGQKVEFLVSFYNNEISEKSEIFDDQFSVERPDGSNFTLKIRSTKLEDSAMYFCASSEEVERGYTFGSGTRLTVV.

The rearrangement links TRBV2 to TRBJ2-7; tentatively, D is TRBD2 (5 bases). With 3 bases removed from V and 6 bases from J, the gap between germline ends came to 9 bases. CDR3 length: 12 residues. The germline gives CDR1 SNHLY, CDR2 FYNNEI. The chain's CDR3 is CASSDRGGEQYF. The CDR3 nucleotides are TGTGCCAGCAGTGATCGAGGAGGCGAGCAGTACTTC.

J is TRBJ2-1 and V is TRBV5-5; perhaps TRBD1 as D (6 bases). Germline V gene sequence: CDR1 SGHKS, CDR2 YYEKEE (reference sequence). V shed 4 bases and J shed 5 bases, with 16 bases lying between them. This CDR3 spans 15 amino acids. CDR3 sequence: CASSPNPGQNNEQFF. The CDR3 region has the DNA TGTGCCAGCAGCCCGAACCCTGGACAGAACAATGAGCAGTTCTTC.

The chain links TRBV27 to TRBJ1-2; 8 bases match TRBD1. This CDR3 has 16 amino acids. The V gene's germline CDR1 is MNHEY and CDR2 SMNVEV (reference sequence). V lost 4 bases to trimming and J lost 0 bases; unmatched junction nucleotides: 7. Here the CDR3 reads CASSSGQGRTNYGYTF. The DNA of the CDR3 is TGTGCCAGCAGTTCCGGACAGGGACGAACTAACTATGGCTACACCTTC.

On this clone itself: An end of the junction differs from the germline gene, which may be a read error. Within the sample, other DNA sequences also encode this same CDR3. The V and J genes are TRBV5-8 and TRBJ1-1; D is unclear. In germline, CDR1 is SGHTS, CDR2 YDEGEE. The CDR3 consists of 13 residues. CDR3: CASRNSIDTEAFF. Here the CDR3 DNA reads TGTGCCAGCAGAAATTCAATTGACACTGAAGCCTTCTTT.

This clone showed up just a few times. Other DNA sequences within the sample encode an identical CDR3. The V call is TRBV7-9, the J call TRBJ1-1, with TRBD1 matching over 8 bases. Germline V lookup: CDR1 SEHNR, CDR2 FQNEAQ (reference sequence). This CDR3 contains 15 residues. The V and J ends lost 6 bases and 2 bases, in that order; junction bases with no gene match: 8. The CDR3 region has the DNA TGTGCCAGCAGTTTCCGGACAGGGCGTAACACTGAAGCTTTCTTT. The encoded protein is CASSFRTGRNTEAFF.

The V call is TRBV7-9, the J call TRBJ2-4, with 8 nucleotides matching TRBD2. The CDR3 totals 14 residues. With 10 bases clipped from V and 8 bases from J, the junction kept 13 bases outside the gene matches. The V gene's germline CDR1 is SEHNR and CDR2 FQNEAQ (reference sequence). The CDR3 spells CATSGGRFSDIQYF. The CDR3 bases are TGTGCCACCTCGGGGGGGCGGTTTTCTGACATTCAGTACTTC.

V usage is TRBV29-1 and J usage is TRBJ2-5; D is uncertain. Per the germline V gene, CDR1 is SQVTM and CDR2 is ANQGSEA. This CDR3 region has 13 residues. Trimming removed 3 bases from V and 5 bases from J, with 13 bases in between. The CDR3 loop is CSVDPEASETQYF. CDR3 DNA: TGCAGCGTTGATCCCGAGGCCTCGGAGACCCAGTACTTC.

This rearrangement joins TRBV2 to TRBJ2-5, with D possibly being TRBD1 (5 bases). Germline CDR1 SNHLY, CDR2 FYNNEI. Trimming shortened V by 7 bases and J by 0 bases, and 12 bases separated the two germline ends. The CDR3 extends over 14 amino acids. CDR3 sequence (DNA): TGTGCCAGCACCCGGGCAGGGAACCAAGAGACCCAGTACTTC. Translated: CASTRAGNQETQYF.

With regard to this clone: A junction boundary mismatches the germline segment, possibly from a read error. J is TRBJ1-1 and V is TRBV7-9; 7 bases map to TRBD1. This CDR3 region has 13 residues. Germline V gives CDR1 SEHNR, CDR2 FQNEAQ (reference sequence). The CDR3 spells CSSGTGANTEAFF. CDR3 sequence (DNA): TGTTCCAGCGGCACAGGGGCGAACACTGAAGCTTTCTTT.

This chain connects TRBV5-6 to TRBJ1-2, with no clear D. The germline V and J ends were trimmed by 4 bases and 4 bases, with 14 bases remaining between them. The CDR3 has 14 amino acids. CDR1 is SGHDT, CDR2 YYEEEE, per germline. CDR3 nucleotide sequence: TGTGCCAGCAGCCGGAGCGGGCAGACCTATGGCTACACCTTC. This gives the protein CASSRSGQTYGYTF. The full variable domain, with the rest looked up from reference TRBV5-6 and TRBJ1-2, is DAGVTQSPTHLIKTRGQQVTLRCSPKSGHDTVSWYQQALGQGPQFIFQYYEEEERQRGNFPDRFSGHQFPNYSSELNVNALLLGDSALYLCASSRSGQTYGYTFGSGTRLTVV.

The chain couples TRBV5-6 to TRBJ1-2, with a tentative D call TRBD1 (5 bases). CDR1 and CDR2 (germline): SGHDT, YYEEEE. The CDR3 is made up of 12 amino acids. Between the trimmed V and J ends, which lost 2 bases and 4 bases, there was a span of 6 bases. The CDR3 nucleotides are TGTGCCAGCAGCTTCAGGGCCTATGGCTACACCTTC. Translation gives CASSFRAYGYTF.